This T cell receptor beta chain comes out of a study of OX40 agonist ivuxolimab in advanced cancers. Study-level information: Participants averaged about 66 years of age (range about 23 to 80) and were roughly 80% male.

Clones were read by immunoSEQ multiplex PCR, and TCRdb kept only the in-frame ones, dropping some. Of 35,000 to 40,000 clones listed, around nine tenths are singletons. In regard to this clone: Its target is unknown.

Germline V lookup: CDR1 MNHEY, CDR2 SVGAGI. Trimming cost V 6 bases and J 1 base; bases outside gene matches: 5. The CDR3 covers 14 residues. Whole-study findings and limits: On average, a greater number of expanded clones characterised CD8+ T cells relative to CD4+.

The chain combines TRBV6-5 with TRBJ2-5, with 7 bases lining up with TRBD1. The sample was CD4+ or CD8+ T cells sorted from blood, taken in a trial of the OX40 agonist ivuxolimab. This sequence originates from an adult with an advanced solid tumor such as melanoma, head and neck, liver or kidney cancer. This CDR3 is CASRPQGIQETQYF. In DNA form, the CDR3 reads TGTGCCAGCAGACCACAGGGGATCCAAGAGACCCAGTACTTC.